This T cell receptor (beta chain) is from a study of T-cell memory formation after mild COVID-19. This clonotype was recorded at least ten times. This CDR3 comprises 15 residues. Trimming left V 1 base short and J 6 bases short, with 15 bases between. The germline V gene has CDR1 SGHKS and CDR2 YYEKEE (reference sequence). TCRdb re-analysed the 5' RACE reads in MiXCR, keeping a single row per CDR3 protein. This sample has roughly 240,000 distinct CDR3 sequences, with approximately 15% found just once. The specimen was PBMCs or a T cell subset sorted from them (not recorded which). The clonotype originates from an adult woman who had mild COVID-19 (a few samples of this study predate the infection). Cell type and time point are not known. The chain couples TRBV5-5 to TRBJ2-3; D might be TRBD2 (6 bases). CDR3 sequence (DNA): TGTGCCAGCAGCTTGTTGACTAGTTTTGTGGATACGCAGTATTTT. It encodes CASSLLTSFVDTQYF.